Listed below are T cell receptor beta chains from one sample, sequenced in a study of memory B cells and T cells in multiple sclerosis. The data were produced by immunoSEQ multiplex PCR, yet TCRdb's version contains in-frame clones alone and is incomplete. The sample holds about 15,000 clones; approximately 70% are singletons and the top ten take roughly 2.3%. The sample taken for sequencing was memory (CD45RO+) CD4+ T cells from blood. These receptors originate from a human donor with multiple sclerosis. Each CDR3 is given with its conserved first and last residue. Fields, in order: CDR3 length, D gene, clone size, J gene, V gene, CDR3 DNA, CDR3 protein. The D gene is left open where the match is weak. Part of the rows lack a size; the others show once, few, many or a class for expanded clones.

>14|.|.|TRBJ1-1|TRBV2
TGTGCCAGCAGGGGTCCTGACACCCACACTGAAGCTTTCTTT
CASRGPDTHTEAFF
>14|TRBD2|.|TRBJ2-5|TRBV7-6
TGTGCCAGCAGCCGTGGATTAGCGGGAGAGACCCAGTACTTC
CASSRGLAGETQYF
>12|.|few|TRBJ2-5|TRBV2
TGTGCCAGCTCTGAACACAGGGAGACCCAGTACTTC
CASSEHRETQYF
>16|.|.|TRBJ2-7|TRBV27
TGTGCCAGCAGTCTGACCCCCCCCTACGGGGGATACGAGCAGTACTTC
CASSLTPPYGGYEQYF
>15|.|.|TRBJ2-5|TRBV6-1
TGTGCCAGCAGTGAAACACCTGTTCCCCAAGAGACCCAGTACTTC
CASSETPVPQETQYF
>13|.|few|TRBJ1-2|TRBV30
TGTGCCTGGAGTGTAACAGGGAGCTATGGCTACACCTTC
CAWSVTGSYGYTF
>16|TRBD1|.|TRBJ1-4|TRBV6-5
TGTGCCAGCAGTTACTCGGGGACAGGGTTCTTAGAAAAACTGTTTTTT
CASSYSGTGFLEKLFF
>14|.|.|TRBJ2-7|TRBV4-1
TGCGCCAGCAGCCAGGGGGACTTCCTCTACGAGCAGTACTTC
CASSQGDFLYEQYF
>14|TRBD1|.|TRBJ2-5|TRBV2
TGTGCCAGCACCCTTAGGACAGGCCAAGAGACCCAGTACTTC
CASTLRTGQETQYF
>16|TRBD1|few|TRBJ1-2|TRBV19
TGTGCCAGTAATTCAATAAGACAGGGGGCGGATCATGGCTACACCTTC
CASNSIRQGADHGYTF
>13|.|.|TRBJ2-7|TRBV18
TGTGCCAGCTCACCACCGGGCGGGTACGAGCAGTACTTC
CASSPPGGYEQYF
>15|TRBD1|.|TRBJ2-7|TRBV5-4
TGTGCCAGCAGCTTCGGGACAGGTGTCTCCTACGAGCAGTACTTC
CASSFGTGVSYEQYF
>14|.|once|TRBJ2-2|TRBV7-7
TGTGCTAGCAGCTACCGACAGAACACCGGGGAGCTGTTTTTT
CASSYRQNTGELFF
>15|.|.|TRBJ1-4|TRBV6-1
TGTGCCAGCAGTGCTGCCACGGAGGTTAATGAAAAACTGTTTTTT
CASSAATEVNEKLFF
>14|TRBD1|few|TRBJ2-3|TRBV15
TGTGCCACCAGCAGGGACAGGGCCGCAGATACGCAGTATTTT
CATSRDRAADTQYF
>14|.|.|TRBJ1-5|TRBV13
TGTGCCAGCAGCTTAGGACAGACCAATCAGCCCCAGCATTTT
CASSLGQTNQPQHF
>15|.|.|TRBJ1-3|TRBV6-1
TGTGCCAGCAGTGAAGGGTGGCTCTCTGGAAACACCATATATTTT
CASSEGWLSGNTIYF
>15|.|.|TRBJ1-1|TRBV21-1
TGTGCCAGCTTCTGGACAGGGGAGAGGAACACTGAAGCTTTCTTT
CASFWTGERNTEAFF
>14|.|.|TRBJ1-5|TRBV6-5
TGTGCCAGCGGTTCGGACAGCAACAATCAGCCCCAGCATTTT
CASGSDSNNQPQHF
>15|TRBD1|few|TRBJ1-4|TRBV25-1
TGTGCCAGCAGTGAATGGACAGGGATTAATGAAAAACTGTTTTTT
CASSEWTGINEKLFF
>15|TRBD2|.|TRBJ2-3|TRBV27
TGTGCCAGCAGTCTAGCGGGAGTAAACACAGATACGCAGTATTTT
CASSLAGVNTDTQYF
>15|.|.|TRBJ1-5|TRBV7-2
TGTGCCAGCAGCCTTTCAGGGATAGGCAATCAGCCCCAGCATTTT
CASSLSGIGNQPQHF
>17|TRBD2|.|TRBJ2-1|TRBV27
TGTGCCAGCAGTCCTACGAGACTAGCGGGGGGATACAATGAGCAGTTCTTC
CASSPTRLAGGYNEQFF
>15|.|.|TRBJ1-4|TRBV28
TGTGCCAGCAGCCAAACGGGGGGAACTAATGAAAAACTGTTTTTT
CASSQTGGTNEKLFF
>16|TRBD1|.|TRBJ2-3|TRBV19
TGTGCCAGTAGTGTGACAGGGGTTCGAAACACAGATACGCAGTATTTT
CASSVTGVRNTDTQYF
>17|.|few|TRBJ1-5|TRBV4-1
TGCGCCAGCAGCCAAGCCAACAGGGATTTGTCACATCAGCCCCAGCATTTT
CASSQANRDLSHQPQHF
>15|TRBD2|.|TRBJ2-3|TRBV10-3
TGTGCCATCAGTGGCCTAGCGGGAGGGCCGGATACGCAGTATTTT
CAISGLAGGPDTQYF
>14|.|few|TRBJ2-5|TRBV29-1
TGCAGCGTTGAGTGGGCAGGGGGGAGAGAGACCCAGTACTTC
CSVEWAGGRETQYF
>15|TRBD1|.|TRBJ2-2|TRBV28
TGTGCCAGCAGTGGGACAGGAGTCATGACCGGGGAGCTGTTTTTT
CASSGTGVMTGELFF
>15|.|.|TRBJ2-3|TRBV7-9
TGTGCCAGCACCCGGCTGGAGTCAGCTTTGGATACGCAGTATTTT
CASTRLESALDTQYF
>12|TRBD2|.|TRBJ2-1|TRBV7-8
TGTGCCAGCAGCTTAATTGGGGGGGGTACATTCTTC
CASSLIGGGTFF
>13|TRBD1|.|TRBJ2-5|TRBV6-1
TGTGCCAGCAATCGGGACAGGGCAGAGACCCAGTACTTC
CASNRDRAETQYF
>17|TRBD2|.|TRBJ2-3|TRBV15
TGTGCCACCAGCAGACTCACGGCGCGGGGGTGGGGAGATACGCAGTATTTT
CATSRLTARGWGDTQYF
>15|TRBD1|.|TRBJ2-2|TRBV30
TGTGCCTGCCCAGTCTCAGGGGGTGCCACCGGGGAGCTGTTTTTT
CACPVSGGATGELFF
>14|.|.|TRBJ2-4|TRBV15
TGTGCCACCAGCACCCCCCTAGCCAAAAACATTCAGTACTTC
CATSTPLAKNIQYF
>12|.|.|TRBJ1-4|TRBV29-1
TGCAGCGGTTCAGGCAGCGGTGAAAAACTGTTTTTT
CSGSGSGEKLFF
>14|.|.|TRBJ1-5|TRBV11-2
TGTGCCAGCAGCTTCGATAGTAGTAGTCAGCCCCAGCATTTT
CASSFDSSSQPQHF
>15|TRBD2|.|TRBJ2-5|TRBV5-1
TGCGCCAGCAGCCCCCGACTAGCGGGACAAGAGACCCAGTACTTC
CASSPRLAGQETQYF
>14|.|.|TRBJ2-7|TRBV19
TGTGCCAGTAGTCCTGGTTGGCTCAGGGACGAGCAGTACTTC
CASSPGWLRDEQYF
>15|TRBD1|.|TRBJ1-5|TRBV28
TGTGCCAGCAGTCCGGGACAGAGGTCTCGTCAGCCCCAGCATTTT
CASSPGQRSRQPQHF
>15|.|.|TRBJ1-4|TRBV5-1
TGCGCCAGCAGCTTGGCCAGGGCCAGGGGTGAAAAACTGTTTTTT
CASSLARARGEKLFF
>18|.|.|TRBJ1-6|TRBV5-1
TGCGCCAGCAGCTTGGGAAGGACAGTGAGCTCCTATAATTCACCCCTCCACTTT
CASSLGRTVSSYNSPLHF
>18|.|.|TRBJ2-6|TRBV7-2
TGTGCCAGCAGCTTAGATTCAGGGGGACTCTCTGGGGCCAACGTCCTGACTTTC
CASSLDSGGLSGANVLTF
>13|.|.|TRBJ1-1|TRBV4-1
TGCGCCAGCAGCCTCGGGGTGAACACTGAAGCTTTCTTT
CASSLGVNTEAFF
>14|TRBD1|.|TRBJ2-2|TRBV7-7
TGTGCCAGCAGCGTAGGACAGGTCACCGGGGAGCTGTTTTTT
CASSVGQVTGELFF
>13|.|once|TRBJ1-2|TRBV9
TGTGCCAGCAGCGAGGGAACGGGAACGGGCTACACCTTC
CASSEGTGTGYTF
>15|.|.|TRBJ2-7|TRBV28
TGTGCCAGCCAAGGCCGCGGGACAGAGAACTACGAGCAGTACTTC
CASQGRGTENYEQYF
>20|TRBD2|.|TRBJ2-3|TRBV5-1
TGCGCCAGCAGCTCGGGCTCCCCTGGACTAGCGGGAGACCCCACAGATACGCAGTATTTT
CASSSGSPGLAGDPTDTQYF
>16|TRBD1|.|TRBJ2-7|TRBV11-2
TGTGCCAGCAGCAAGACGACAGGGGGCCGAGCGGTCGAGCAGTACTTC
CASSKTTGGRAVEQYF
>12|.|.|TRBJ2-3|TRBV30
TGTGCCTGGAGTCCCCGGGCAGATACGCAGTATTTT
CAWSPRADTQYF
>14|.|.|TRBJ1-1|TRBV5-1
TGCGCCAGCAGCTTGCCCGGACAGAACACTGAAGCTTTCTTT
CASSLPGQNTEAFF
>15|.|.|TRBJ2-7|TRBV29-1
TGCAGCGCCGGGGGGTCTCGGAGAGGGGGCTACGAGCAGTACTTC
CSAGGSRRGGYEQYF
>13|TRBD1|.|TRBJ1-4|TRBV28
TGTGCCAGCGGACAGGGGGCTAATGAAAAACTGTTTTTT
CASGQGANEKLFF
>13|TRBD1|.|TRBJ1-2|TRBV10-3
TGTGCCATCAGCCGGACAGGGAACTATGGCTACACCTTC
CAISRTGNYGYTF
>17|TRBD1|.|TRBJ1-5|TRBV6-1
TGTGCCAGCAGGGAAGCCGGGACAGGGAGTATTGATCAGCCCCAGCATTTT
CASREAGTGSIDQPQHF
>14|TRBD1|.|TRBJ2-2|TRBV5-1
TGCGCCAGCAGCTTGGGACAGGGAACGGGGGAGCTGTTTTTT
CASSLGQGTGELFF
>13|TRBD1|once|TRBJ1-2|TRBV10-1
TGCGCCAGCGTATCCGGGACAGACTATGGCTACACCTTC
CASVSGTDYGYTF
>15|.|.|TRBJ1-1|TRBV19
TGTGCCAGTAGTGACCGACTAGCCACGAACACTGAAGCTTTCTTT
CASSDRLATNTEAFF
>15|.|.|TRBJ2-3|TRBV7-2
TGTGCCAGCAGCTTAGCCGGGACTAGCACAGATACGCAGTATTTT
CASSLAGTSTDTQYF
>14|.|.|TRBJ2-4|TRBV4-1
TGCGCCAGCAGCCAAGAACGAGGGAGGCAGACTTCGTACTTC
CASSQERGRQTSYF